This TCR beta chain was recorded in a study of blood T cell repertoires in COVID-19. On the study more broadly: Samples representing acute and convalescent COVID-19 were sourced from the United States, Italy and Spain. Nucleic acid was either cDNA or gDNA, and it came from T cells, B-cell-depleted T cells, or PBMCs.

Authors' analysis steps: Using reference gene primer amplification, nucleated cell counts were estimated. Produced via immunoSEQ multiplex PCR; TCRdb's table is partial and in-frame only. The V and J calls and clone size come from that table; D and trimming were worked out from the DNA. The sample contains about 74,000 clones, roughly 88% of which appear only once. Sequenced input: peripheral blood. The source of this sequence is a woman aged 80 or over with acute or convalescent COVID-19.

The CDR3 protein is CASSWDRGSSPLHF. CDR3 sequence (DNA): TGTGCCAGCAGCTGGGACAGGGGCTCCTCACCCCTCCACTTT. This chain links TRBV5-4 with TRBJ1-6; 10 bases fit TRBD1. This CDR3 spans 14 amino acids. Germline CDR1 reads SGHNT; CDR2 reads YYREEE (reference sequence). V lost 3 bases, J lost 10 bases, and 4 bases stayed unmatched.